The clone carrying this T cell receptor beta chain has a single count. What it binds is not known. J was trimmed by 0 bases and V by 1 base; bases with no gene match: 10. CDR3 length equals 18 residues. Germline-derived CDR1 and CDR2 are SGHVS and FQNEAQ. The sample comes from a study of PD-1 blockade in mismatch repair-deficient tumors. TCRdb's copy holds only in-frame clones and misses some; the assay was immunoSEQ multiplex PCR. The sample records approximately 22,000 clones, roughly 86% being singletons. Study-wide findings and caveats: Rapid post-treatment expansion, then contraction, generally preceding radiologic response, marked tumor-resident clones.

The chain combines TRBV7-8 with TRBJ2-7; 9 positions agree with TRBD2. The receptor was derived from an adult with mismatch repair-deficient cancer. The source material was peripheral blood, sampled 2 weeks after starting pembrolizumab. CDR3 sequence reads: CASSLGAGGGPSSYEQYF. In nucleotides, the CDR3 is TGTGCCAGCAGCTTAGGTGCGGGGGGGGGCCCGAGCTCCTACGAGCAGTACTTC.